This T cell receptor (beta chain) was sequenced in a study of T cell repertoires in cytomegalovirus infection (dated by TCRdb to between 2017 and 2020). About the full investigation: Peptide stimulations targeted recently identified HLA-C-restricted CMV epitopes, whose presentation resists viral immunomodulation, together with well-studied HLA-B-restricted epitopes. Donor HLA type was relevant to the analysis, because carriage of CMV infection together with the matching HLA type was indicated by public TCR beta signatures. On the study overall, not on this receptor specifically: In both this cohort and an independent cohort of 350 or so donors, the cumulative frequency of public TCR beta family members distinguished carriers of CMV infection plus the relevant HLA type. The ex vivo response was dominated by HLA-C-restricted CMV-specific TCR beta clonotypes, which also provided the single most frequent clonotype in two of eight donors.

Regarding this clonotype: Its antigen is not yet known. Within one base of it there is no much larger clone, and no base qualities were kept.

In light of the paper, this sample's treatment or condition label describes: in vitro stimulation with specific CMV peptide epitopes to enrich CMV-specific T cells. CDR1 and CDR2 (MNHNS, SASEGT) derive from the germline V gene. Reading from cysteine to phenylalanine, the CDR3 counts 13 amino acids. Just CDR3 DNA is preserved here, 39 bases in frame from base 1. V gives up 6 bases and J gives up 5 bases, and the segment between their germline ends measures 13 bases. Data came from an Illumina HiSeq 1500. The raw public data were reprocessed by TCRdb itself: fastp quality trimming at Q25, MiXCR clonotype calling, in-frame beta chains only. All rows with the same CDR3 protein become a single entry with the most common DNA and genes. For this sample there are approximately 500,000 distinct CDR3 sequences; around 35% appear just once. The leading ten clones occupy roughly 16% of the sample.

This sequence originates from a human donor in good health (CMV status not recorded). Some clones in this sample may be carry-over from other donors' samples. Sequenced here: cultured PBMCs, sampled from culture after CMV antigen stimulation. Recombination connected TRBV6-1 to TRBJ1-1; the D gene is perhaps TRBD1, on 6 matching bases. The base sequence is TGTGCCAGCAGACAGGGTCATACGACTGAAGCTTTCTTT. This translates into CASRQGHTTEAFF.